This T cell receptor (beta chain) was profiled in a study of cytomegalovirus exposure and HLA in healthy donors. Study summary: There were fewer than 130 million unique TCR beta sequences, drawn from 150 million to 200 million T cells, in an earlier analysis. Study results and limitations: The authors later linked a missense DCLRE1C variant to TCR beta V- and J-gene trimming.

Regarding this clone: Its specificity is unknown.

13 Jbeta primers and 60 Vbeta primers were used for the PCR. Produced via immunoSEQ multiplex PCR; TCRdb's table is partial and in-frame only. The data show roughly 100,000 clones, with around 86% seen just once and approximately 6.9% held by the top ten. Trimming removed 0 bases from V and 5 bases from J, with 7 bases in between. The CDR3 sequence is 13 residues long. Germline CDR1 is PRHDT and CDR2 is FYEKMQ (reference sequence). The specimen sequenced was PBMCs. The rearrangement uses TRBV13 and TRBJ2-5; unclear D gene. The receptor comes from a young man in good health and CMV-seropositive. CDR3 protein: CASSLGSSETQYF. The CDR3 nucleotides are TGTGCCAGCAGCTTAGGGTCGAGCGAGACCCAGTACTTC.